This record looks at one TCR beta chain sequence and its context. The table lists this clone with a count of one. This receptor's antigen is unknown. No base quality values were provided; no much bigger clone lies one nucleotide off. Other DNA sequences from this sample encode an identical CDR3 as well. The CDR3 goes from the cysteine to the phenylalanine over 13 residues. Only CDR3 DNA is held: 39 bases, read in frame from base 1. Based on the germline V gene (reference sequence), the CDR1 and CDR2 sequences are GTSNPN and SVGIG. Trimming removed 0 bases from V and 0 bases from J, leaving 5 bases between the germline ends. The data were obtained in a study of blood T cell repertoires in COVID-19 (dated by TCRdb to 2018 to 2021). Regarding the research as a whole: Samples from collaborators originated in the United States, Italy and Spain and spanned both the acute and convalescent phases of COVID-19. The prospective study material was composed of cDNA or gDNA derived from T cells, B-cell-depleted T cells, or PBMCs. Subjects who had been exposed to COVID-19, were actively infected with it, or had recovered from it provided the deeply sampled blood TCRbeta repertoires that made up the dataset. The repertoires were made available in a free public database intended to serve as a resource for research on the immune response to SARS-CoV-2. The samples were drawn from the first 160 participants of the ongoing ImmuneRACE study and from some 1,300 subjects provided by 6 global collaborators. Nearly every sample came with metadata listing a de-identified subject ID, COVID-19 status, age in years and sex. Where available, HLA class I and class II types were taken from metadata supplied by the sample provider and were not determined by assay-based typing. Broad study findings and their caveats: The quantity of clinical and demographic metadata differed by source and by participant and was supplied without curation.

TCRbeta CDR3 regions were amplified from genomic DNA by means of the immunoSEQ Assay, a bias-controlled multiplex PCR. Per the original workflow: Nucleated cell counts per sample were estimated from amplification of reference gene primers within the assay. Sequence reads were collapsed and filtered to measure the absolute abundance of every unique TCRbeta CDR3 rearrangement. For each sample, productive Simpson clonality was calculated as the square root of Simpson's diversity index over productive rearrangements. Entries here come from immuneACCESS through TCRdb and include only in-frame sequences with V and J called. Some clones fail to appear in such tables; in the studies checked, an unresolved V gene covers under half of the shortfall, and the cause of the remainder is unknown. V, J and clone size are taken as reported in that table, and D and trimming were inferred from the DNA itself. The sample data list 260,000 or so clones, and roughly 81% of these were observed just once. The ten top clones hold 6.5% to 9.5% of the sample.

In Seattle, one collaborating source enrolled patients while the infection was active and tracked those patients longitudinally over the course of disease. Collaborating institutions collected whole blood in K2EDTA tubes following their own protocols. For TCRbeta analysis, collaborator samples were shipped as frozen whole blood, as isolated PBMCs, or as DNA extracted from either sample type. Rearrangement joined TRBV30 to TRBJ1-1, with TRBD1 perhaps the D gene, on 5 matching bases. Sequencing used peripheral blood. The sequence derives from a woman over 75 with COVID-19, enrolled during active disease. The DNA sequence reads TGTGCCTGGAGTGTACAGGTGAACACTGAAGCTTTCTTT. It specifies CAWSVQVNTEAFF.